The entry below gives a single TCR beta chain sequence along with its context. The sample is drawn from a study of blood T cell repertoires in COVID-19. Whole-study context: The United States, Italy and Spain provided the acute and convalescent COVID-19 samples. The analysed material was cDNA or gDNA that came from T cells, B-cell-depleted T cells, or PBMCs.

CDR3 length: 13 residues. From germline, CDR1 is SGHRS and CDR2 YFSETQ. V dropped 0 bases and J dropped 6 bases, with 7 bases sitting between them. Original processing methods: From reference gene primer amplification, estimates of nucleated cell counts were derived. TCRdb's copy holds only in-frame clones and misses some; the assay was immunoSEQ multiplex PCR. V, J and clone size were drawn from that table, and D and trimming were deduced from the DNA. This repertoire shows roughly 73,000 clones, about nine tenths found once; its top ten account for approximately 1.4%. The TCR sequence derives from a man aged 50 to 60 with acute or convalescent COVID-19. Input material: peripheral blood. The chain joins TRBV5-1 to TRBJ1-5; D unresolved. Here the CDR3 DNA reads TGCGCCAGCAGCTTGGGGGCAGGTCAGCCCCAGCATTTT. Protein sequence: CASSLGAGQPQHF.